These 12 T cell receptor beta chains came from one sample sequenced in a study of Ad26.COV2.S vaccination and SARS-CoV-2 variants. Here immunoSEQ multiplex PCR was the method, and the copy in TCRdb shows in-frame clones only, minus some. Of 300,000 to 500,000 clones in the sample, about nine tenths were seen once. The treatment denotes: about 20 received Ad26.COV2.S at low or high dose, single or two shots; 5 received placebo; per-sample allocation not given. Specimens were obtained on day 63 following the first vaccine or placebo injection. The sample in question was peripheral blood, obtained in a trial of Ad26.COV2.S vaccine versus placebo. The receptors come from a person between 18 and 59 years old who received the Ad26.COV2.S COVID-19 vaccine or a placebo.

V usage is TRBV9 and J usage is TRBJ1-2; TRBD1 agrees at 7 bases. Unmatched junction bases numbered 15, after V lost 3 bases and J lost 4 bases. Germline CDR1 and CDR2: SGDLS and YYNGEE. The CDR3 extends over 17 amino acids. The CDR3 here is CASSASGGQGFFYGYTF. The DNA for the CDR3 is TGTGCCAGCAGCGCGTCAGGGGGGCAGGGTTTTTTCTATGGCTACACCTTC.

The V and J genes are TRBV5-6 and TRBJ2-2, with D uncertain. V lost 3 bases and J 3 bases, leaving 21 bases between the germline ends. The germline CDR1 and CDR2 sequences are SGHDT and YYEEEE. CDR3 length equals 18 residues. Here the CDR3 DNA reads TGTGCCAGCAGCTCCCAATCTCGGAGCTGGTATGACACCGGGGAGCTGTTTTTT. This sequence encodes CASSSQSRSWYDTGELFF.

The chain's CDR3 is CASSPGTAGNEQFF. CDR3 in DNA: TGCGCCAGCAGCCCGGGGACAGCGGGCAATGAGCAGTTCTTC. The chain employs TRBV5-1 and TRBJ2-1; D perhaps matches TRBD1 (7 bases). The CDR3 has 14 amino acids. Germline-derived CDR1 and CDR2 are SGHRS and YFSETQ. V lost 4 bases and J lost 6, with 14 bases in between. The variable domain in full, completed from reference TRBV5-1 and TRBJ2-1, reads KAGVTQTPRYLIKTRGQQVTLSCSPISGHRSVSWYQQTPGQGLQFLFEYFSETQRNKGNFPGRFSGRQFSNSRSEMNVSTLELGDSALYLCASSPGTAGNEQFFGPGTRLTVL.

This clone turned up a few times. The chain has TRBV6-1 and TRBJ1-1; a weak D match, TRBD1 (5 bases). The CDR3 is made up of 15 amino acids. The V and J ends lost 3 bases and 3 bases respectively, with 14 bases between them. Germline V gene lookup returns CDR1 MNHNS and CDR2 SASEGT. The CDR3 reads CASSDAGPGDTEAFF. CDR3 DNA: TGTGCCAGCAGTGATGCGGGACCTGGGGACACTGAAGCTTTCTTT.

The V gene is TRBV11-3, the J gene TRBJ2-7, with a tentative D call TRBD1 (5 bases). Deletions cut 8 bases from V and 3 bases from J, with 17 bases between. The CDR3 contains 14 residues. Looked up from germline, CDR1 is SGHNT and CDR2 is YENEEA. CDR3 protein: CASSETALDYEQYF. The CDR3 nucleotides are TGTGCCAGCTCCGAGACAGCGCTGGACTACGAGCAGTACTTC.

The chain is built from TRBV11-2 and TRBJ1-6; D unresolved. Trimming stripped 0 bases from V and 5 bases from J, with 11 bases between. The V gene's germline CDR1 is SGHAT and CDR2 FQNNGV. The CDR3 totals 16 residues. In DNA form, the CDR3 reads TGTGCCAGCAGCTTAGAGGCTAACAGCCATAATTCACCCCTCCACTTT. This codes for CASSLEANSHNSPLHF.

The V gene is TRBV13, the J gene TRBJ2-2; the D gene could be TRBD1 or TRBD2 (5 bases each). CDR1 is PRHDT, CDR2 FYEKMQ, per germline (reference sequence). The length of the CDR3 is 15 residues. V lost 0 bases and J lost 7, with 12 bases in between. The CDR3 DNA reads TGTGCCAGCAGCTTAGGGAGGGGCTACGACGGGGAGCTGTTTTTT. It codes for CASSLGRGYDGELFF.

This chain connects TRBV24-1 to TRBJ2-1, with D maybe TRBD2 (5 bases). V dropped 2 bases and J dropped 4 bases, with 11 bases sitting between them. CDR3 size: 15 residues. Germline lookup yields CDR1 KGHDR and CDR2 SFDVKD. The CDR3 coding sequence is TGTGCCACCAGTGATTCCTCTAGCAGGTACAATGAGCAGTTCTTC. Its translation is CATSDSSSRYNEQFF.

The CDR3 region is CASSQGTRTGGYTF. In DNA form, the CDR3 reads TGTGCCAGCAGCCAAGGGACTCGGACGGGGGGCTACACCTTC. The chain joins TRBV3-1 (or the pseudogene TRBV3-2) to TRBJ1-2; D not resolved. The CDR3 totals 14 residues. The V end was cut by 1 base, the J end by 8 bases, with 14 bases between. Germline V gives CDR1 LGHDT, CDR2 YNNKEL (reference sequence).

The chain joins TRBV4-1 to TRBJ1-4; 7 nucleotides align to TRBD1. V gave up 0 bases and J gave up 10 bases; unmatched junction bases: 11. There are 16 residues in the CDR3. The germline V gene has CDR1 MGHRA and CDR2 YSYEKL. The CDR3 sequence is CASSQDARGPEGKLFF. The CDR3 region has the DNA TGCGCCAGCAGCCAAGATGCAAGGGGGCCCGAGGGAAAACTGTTTTTT.

The J gene is TRBJ2-7, the V gene TRBV19, with 11 bases fitting TRBD1. Germline V lookup: CDR1 LNHDA, CDR2 SQIVND (reference sequence). J lost 3 bases, V lost 5 bases, and 3 bases had no gene match. The CDR3 extends over 14 amino acids. CDR3: CASSPGQGDYEQYF. CDR3 bases: TGTGCCAGTAGTCCGGGACAGGGGGACTACGAGCAGTACTTC.

The J gene is TRBJ2-1, the V gene TRBV12-3 or TRBV12-4; D call uncertain. The CDR3 runs to 13 residues. V was cut by 5 bases and J by 5 bases, with 10 bases left in between. In DNA, the CDR3 is TGTGCCAGCAGTCAGACGGAAAACAATGAGCAGTTCTTC. Its protein is CASSQTENNEQFF.